This paragraph reports one T cell receptor (beta chain). The CDR3 runs 17 residues. The germline gives CDR1 LNHDA, CDR2 SQIVND (reference sequence). V lost 5 bases and J 10 bases, leaving 29 bases between the germline ends. TCRdb's table, derived via immunoSEQ multiplex PCR, lists solely in-frame clones and lacks some. The profile shows tens of thousands of clones, over 75% of them singletons. The data are from a study of T cell changes during pregnancy in multiple sclerosis. This rearrangement joins TRBV19 to TRBJ1-1; possibly TRBD1 for D (5 bases). This specimen was peripheral blood, taken before pregnancy. The TCR originated in a female donor with multiple sclerosis, enrolled in a pregnancy study. The CDR3 reads CASSPGRSWGGNSGAFF. The CDR3 bases are TGTGCCAGTAGTCCAGGGAGGAGTTGGGGTGGGAACTCCGGAGCTTTCTTT.